Following are 14 T cell receptor beta chains from one sample sequenced in a study of blood T cell repertoires in COVID-19. The protocol was immunoSEQ multiplex PCR, while the TCRdb copy is restricted to in-frame clones and leaves out a portion. The sample lists roughly 300,000 clones; around 87% were seen once. The sequenced sample consisted of PBMCs or T cells enriched from blood (not recorded which). The receptors originated from a young woman who had recovered from COVID-19.

This sequence joins TRBV6-6 and TRBJ1-4, with D unresolved. This CDR3 is 13 amino acids long. Germline assignment: CDR1 MNHNY and CDR2 SVGAGI (reference sequence). V lost 6 bases to trimming and J lost 9 bases, with 14 bases between them. CDR3 region: CASSPLGAKKLFF. CDR3 nucleotides: TGTGCCAGCAGCCCCCTGGGCGCCAAAAAACTGTTTTTT.

As concerns this clone: Within the sample, other DNA sequences also encode this same CDR3. As DNA, the CDR3 is TGTGCCAGCAGCCAAGTAAGGGGGAACACTGAAGCTTTCTTT. It encodes CASSQVRGNTEAFF. V usage is TRBV3-1 (or the pseudogene TRBV3-2) and J usage is TRBJ1-1; D possibly corresponds to TRBD1 (5 bases). The V end was cut by 1 base, the J end by 1 base, with 7 bases between. CDR3 length equals 14 residues. The germline CDR1 and CDR2 sequences are LGHDT and YNNKEL (reference sequence).

The chain combines TRBV18 with TRBJ1-5, with D hard to call. CDR1 KGHSH and CDR2 LQKENI come from the germline V gene. The CDR3 has 12 residues. V was pared by 6 bases and J by 4 bases, with 7 bases between. The CDR3 DNA reads TGTGCCAGCTCCCAGGCAAATCAGCCCCAGCATTTT. Its protein product is CASSQANQPQHF.

This chain uses TRBV5-1 with TRBJ2-5; no clear D gene. The CDR3 length is 13 residues. Germline V gene lookup returns CDR1 SGHRS and CDR2 YFSETQ. Trimming shortened V by 5 bases and J by 1 base, and 9 bases separated the two germline ends. In DNA, the CDR3 is TGCGCCAGCAGTCCAGGTTCCCAAGAGACCCAGTACTTC. Amino acid sequence: CASSPGSQETQYF.

V is TRBV19 and J is TRBJ1-4, with a tentative D call TRBD1 (6 bases). The CDR3 has 18 residues. Per germline, CDR1 LNHDA and CDR2 SQIVND (reference sequence). V was clipped by 6 bases and J by 0 bases, with 20 bases between them. The CDR3 is CASRLTGTSAATNEKLFF. For the CDR3, the DNA is TGTGCCAGTAGGTTAACCGGGACAAGTGCAGCAACTAATGAAAAACTGTTTTTT.

The J gene is TRBJ1-6, the V gene TRBV12-3 or TRBV12-4; no reliable D call. V gave up 5 bases and J gave up 10 bases, with 9 bases separating them. This CDR3 spans 12 amino acids. CDR3 DNA sequence: TGTGCCAGCAGTCGGGAGGGCTCACCCCTCCACTTT. This gives the protein CASSREGSPLHF.

This clone turned up a few times. V is TRBV19 and J is TRBJ1-2; D unclear. This CDR3 is built from 14 residues. The germline CDR1 and CDR2 sequences are LNHDA and SQIVND (reference sequence). The V end lost 5 bases, the J end lost 8 bases, and 18 bases lay between the germline ends. For the CDR3, the DNA is TGTGCCAGTAGTGCGGCAGTCACCACCTTCGGCTACACCTTC. This gives the protein CASSAAVTTFGYTF.

The chain couples TRBV27 to TRBJ1-2; TRBD1 agrees at 7 bases. With 4 bases clipped from V and 8 bases from J, the junction kept 10 bases outside the gene matches. Germline V gene lookup returns CDR1 MNHEY and CDR2 SMNVEV (reference sequence). The CDR3 is made up of 14 amino acids. For the CDR3, the DNA is TGTGCCAGCAGTTCTCGACAGGGTCGTTGGGGCTACACCTTC. Protein product: CASSSRQGRWGYTF.

The genes are TRBV5-4 and TRBJ2-7; a weak D match, TRBD2 (6 bases). The CDR3 extends over 15 amino acids. CDR1 SGHNT and CDR2 YYREEE come from the germline V gene (reference sequence). V lost 2 bases and J lost 1, with 13 bases in between. The CDR3 region has the DNA TGTGCCAGCAGCTTAGTGGGGGACTTATCCTACGAGCAGTACTTC. It is translated as CASSLVGDLSYEQYF.

V is TRBV6-1 and J is TRBJ1-3; 8 bases fit TRBD1. Trimming removed 0 bases from V and 3 bases from J; junction bases left unmatched: 7. The length of the CDR3 is 17 residues. Per germline, CDR1 MNHNS and CDR2 SASEGT. Written as DNA, the CDR3 is TGTGCCAGCAGTGAAGCGACAGGGGTATGGGTTGGAAACACCATATATTTT. Protein sequence: CASSEATGVWVGNTIYF.

This chain joins TRBV6-4 and TRBJ2-3; 10 nucleotides align to TRBD2. CDR1 is MRHNA, CDR2 SNTAGT, per germline. The CDR3 spans 15 residues. V trimming: 5 bases; J trimming: 3 bases; junction bases outside the gene matches: 5. The CDR3 coding sequence is TGTGCCAGCAGTTTAACTAGCGGGGTGACAGATACGCAGTATTTT. As protein: CASSLTSGVTDTQYF.

On this clone: This sample includes further DNA sequences coding for the same CDR3. The chain has TRBV19 and TRBJ1-1; D perhaps matches TRBD1 (5 bases). Looked up from germline, CDR1 is LNHDA and CDR2 is SQIVND (reference sequence). Trimming removed 5 bases from V and 0 bases from J, with 10 bases in between. The CDR3 is made up of 14 amino acids. CDR3: CASSLQGLNTEAFF. CDR3 DNA sequence: TGTGCCAGTAGTTTGCAGGGCCTGAACACTGAAGCTTTCTTT.

Notes on this clone: This sample also contains other DNA sequences that code for the same CDR3. The chain uses TRBV19 and TRBJ1-1, with no clear D. CDR1 and CDR2 (germline): LNHDA, SQIVND (reference sequence). Deletions cut 0 bases from V and 3 bases from J, with 5 bases between. The CDR3 has 13 amino acids. The CDR3: CASSIEGDTEAFF. DNA for the CDR3: TGTGCCAGTAGTATAGAGGGAGACACTGAAGCTTTCTTT.

J is TRBJ1-2 and V is TRBV4-3; 11 bases fit TRBD1. J lost 2 bases, V lost 0 bases, and 5 bases had no gene match. Germline CDR1 LGHNA, CDR2 YSLEER. The CDR3 extends over 17 amino acids. This CDR3 is CASSQDGRTGGNYGYTF. The CDR3 DNA reads TGCGCCAGCAGCCAAGATGGGAGGACAGGGGGCAACTATGGCTACACCTTC.